This T cell receptor beta chain came from a study of blood T cell repertoires in COVID-19. The wider study: There were acute and convalescent COVID-19 samples, and they came from the United States, Italy and Spain. T cells, B-cell-depleted T cells, or PBMCs provided the cDNA or gDNA that served as material.

Authors' methods: Researchers report that nucleated cell counts were estimated from reference gene primer amplification. Using immunoSEQ multiplex PCR, the repertoire was profiled, and TCRdb retains in-frame clones only, with some absent. That table furnishes V, J and clone size, whereas the DNA furnished D and trimming. The table lists under 500,000 clones, nearly 90% of them singletons. V lost 3 bases and J lost 1; bases outside the gene matches: 5. The CDR3 has 15 residues. The germline V gene encodes CDR1 MDHEN and CDR2 SYDVKM. The rearrangement joins TRBV28 to TRBJ1-1, with 7 bases fitting TRBD1. Sequencing used PBMCs or T cells enriched from blood (not recorded which). The clonotype was recovered from a woman aged 18-29 years with acute COVID-19. As DNA, the CDR3 is TGTGCCAGCAGTTTGACAGGGCTACAGAACACTGAAGCTTTCTTT. This translates into CASSLTGLQNTEAFF.